The TCR beta chain described here comes from a study of blood T cell repertoires in COVID-19 (dated by TCRdb to 2019 to 2021). Regarding the research as a whole: Collaborator samples came from the United States, Italy and Spain and covered acute and convalescent phases of COVID-19. The material from the prospective study consisted of cDNA or gDNA derived from T cells, B-cell-depleted T cells, or PBMCs. Deeply sampled blood TCRbeta repertoires from subjects exposed to, actively infected with, or recovered from COVID-19 were included in the dataset. A freely available public database, intended as a resource for researchers studying the immune response to SARS-CoV-2, is where the repertoires were released. The samples were drawn from two sources: the first 160 participants of the ongoing ImmuneRACE study, and fewer than 1,500 subjects contributed by 6 global collaborators. The sample metadata nearly always contained a de-identified subject ID, COVID-19 status, age in years and sex. HLA class I and class II types, where available, came from metadata supplied by the sample provider rather than from assay-based typing. The full study reports these points: The quantity of clinical and demographic metadata differed by source and by participant and was supplied without curation.

The CDR3 covers 15 residues, taking in both the cysteine and the phenylalanine. CDR3 DNA only is kept here, 45 bases in frame from base 1. Sequences SGHAT (CDR1) and FQNNGV (CDR2) are obtained from the germline V gene. After removal of 3 bases from V and 2 bases from J, the junction retains 2 bases not matched to a gene. TCRbeta CDR3 regions were amplified from genomic DNA using the immunoSEQ Assay, a bias-controlled multiplex PCR. Under the source paper's analysis protocol: Within the assay, amplification of reference gene primers was used to estimate how many nucleated cells each sample contained. Sequence reads were collapsed and filtered to measure the absolute abundance of every unique TCRbeta CDR3 rearrangement. For each sample, productive Simpson clonality was calculated as the square root of Simpson's diversity index across productive rearrangements. This is the immuneACCESS table as TCRdb keeps it, with only in-frame sequences that have V and J called. A part of the clones is gone; compared with another copy, unresolved V genes explain less than half, and the rest is unexplained. That table gives V, J and clone size, and the DNA gave D and trimming. Counted in this sample were roughly 180,000 clones; around 83% of them appeared once. About 5.8% of the sample lies in the top ten.

In Seattle, one collaborating source enrolled patients while the infection was active and tracked those patients longitudinally over the course of disease. Whole blood was collected in K2EDTA tubes by collaborating institutions according to the institutions' own protocols. Collaborator samples were shipped for TCRbeta analysis as frozen whole blood, isolated PBMCs, or DNA extracted from either sample type. Notes on this clone: Its antigen remains unidentified. No quality values exist for individual bases; no much larger clone is one base distant.

This chain joins TRBV11-2 to TRBJ2-2, with 8 junctional bases fitting TRBD2. Sequencing was performed on peripheral blood. This sequence originates from a woman between 45 and 60 years old with COVID-19, enrolled during active disease. The CDR3 amino acid sequence is: CASSFTSGNTGELFF. DNA sequence: TGTGCCAGCAGCTTTACTAGCGGAAACACCGGGGAGCTGTTTTTT.